The TCR beta chain described here comes from a study of blood T cell repertoires in COVID-19. Profiling relied on immunoSEQ multiplex PCR, and the TCRdb table lists in-frame clones only, not all of them. Seen here are more than 85,000 clones, 70% to 85% observed once, and the top ten hold 15% to 20%. Trimming cost V 3 bases and J 0 bases; bases outside gene matches: 11. Per the germline V gene, CDR1 is SGHRS and CDR2 is YFSETQ. This CDR3 has 21 residues. Sample: peripheral blood. The chain combines TRBV5-1 with TRBJ2-6, with TRBD2 identical over 14 bases. The clonotype was recovered from a woman aged 60-75 years with acute or convalescent COVID-19. CDR3 DNA sequence: TGCGCCAGCAGCTCCCTAACGGGACTAGCGGGGGTGAGCTCTGGGGCCAACGTCCTGACTTTC. This sequence encodes CASSSLTGLAGVSSGANVLTF.